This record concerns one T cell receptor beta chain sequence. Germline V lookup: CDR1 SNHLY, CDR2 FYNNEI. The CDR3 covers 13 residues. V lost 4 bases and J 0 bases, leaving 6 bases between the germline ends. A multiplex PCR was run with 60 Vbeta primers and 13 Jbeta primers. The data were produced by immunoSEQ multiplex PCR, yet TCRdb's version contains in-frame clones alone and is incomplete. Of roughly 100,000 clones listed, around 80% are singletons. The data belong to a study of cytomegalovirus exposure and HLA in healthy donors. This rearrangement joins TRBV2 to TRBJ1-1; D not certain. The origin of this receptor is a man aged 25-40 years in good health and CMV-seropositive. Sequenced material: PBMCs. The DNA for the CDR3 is TGTGCCAGCAGTGGACAAGTGAACACTGAAGCTTTCTTT. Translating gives CASSGQVNTEAFF.